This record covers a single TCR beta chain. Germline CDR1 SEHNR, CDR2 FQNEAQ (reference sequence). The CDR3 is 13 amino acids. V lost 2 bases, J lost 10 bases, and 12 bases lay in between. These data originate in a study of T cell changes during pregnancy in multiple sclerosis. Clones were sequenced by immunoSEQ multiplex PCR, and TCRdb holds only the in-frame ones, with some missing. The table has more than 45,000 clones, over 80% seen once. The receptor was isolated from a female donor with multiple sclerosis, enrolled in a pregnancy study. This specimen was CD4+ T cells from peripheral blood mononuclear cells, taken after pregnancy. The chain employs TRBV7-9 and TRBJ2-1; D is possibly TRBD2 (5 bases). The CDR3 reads CASSLTAPGEQFF. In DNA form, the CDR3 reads TGTGCCAGCAGCTTAACCGCACCGGGAGAGCAGTTCTTC.